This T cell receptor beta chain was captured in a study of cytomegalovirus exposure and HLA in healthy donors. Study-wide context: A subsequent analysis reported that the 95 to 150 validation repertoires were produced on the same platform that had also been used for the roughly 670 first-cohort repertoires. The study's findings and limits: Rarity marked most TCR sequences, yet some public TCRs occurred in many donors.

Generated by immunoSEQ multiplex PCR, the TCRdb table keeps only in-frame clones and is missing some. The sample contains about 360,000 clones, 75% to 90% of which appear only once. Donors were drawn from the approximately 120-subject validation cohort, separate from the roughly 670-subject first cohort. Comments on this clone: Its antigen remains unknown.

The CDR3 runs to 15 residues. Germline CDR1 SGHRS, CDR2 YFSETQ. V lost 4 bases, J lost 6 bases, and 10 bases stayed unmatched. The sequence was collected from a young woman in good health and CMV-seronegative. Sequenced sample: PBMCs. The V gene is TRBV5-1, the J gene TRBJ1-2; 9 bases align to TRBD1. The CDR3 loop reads CASSITTGGGNGYTF. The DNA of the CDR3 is TGCGCCAGCAGCATCACGACAGGGGGAGGAAATGGCTACACCTTC.